Sequencing of this T cell receptor beta chain was carried out in a study of molecular identifiers for immune sequencing clone quantification. This clonotype was detected ten times or more. Each CDR3 protein gets one entry after TCRdb re-called the PCR reads with MiXCR. The sample lists about 640,000 distinct CDR3 sequences; 20% were seen once. The CDR3 is 16 residues long. V shed 6 bases and J shed 1 base, with 17 bases lying between them. V usage is TRBV12-3 or TRBV12-4 and J usage is TRBJ2-3; tentative D call: TRBD2 (5 bases). Sample: naive CD8+ T cells from blood, with Jurkat cell RNA spiked in. Subset noted: FACS-sorted CD8+CD4-CCR7+CD45RA+ naive T cells. This receptor was obtained from a human donor in good health. Some libraries in this study had Jurkat cell RNA spiked in. The CDR3 coding sequence is TGTGCCAGCAGCCTACCGTCGGCGGGTGGCACAGATACGCAGTATTTT. As protein: CASSLPSAGGTDTQYF.